Listed below are T cell receptor beta chains from one sample, sequenced in a study of cytomegalovirus exposure and HLA in healthy donors. Profiling relied on immunoSEQ multiplex PCR, and the TCRdb table lists in-frame clones only, not all of them. The sample totals 60,000 to 80,000 clones. Source material: PBMCs. The receptors originated from a middle-aged man in good health and CMV-seronegative. Each CDR3 is given with its conserved first and last residue. The D gene is left open where the match is weak.

TRBD1 TRBJ2-5 TRBV5-4 CASRGGGDRVKETQYF TGTGCCAGCAGAGGGGGTGGGGACAGGGTCAAAGAGACCCAGTACTTC
NA TRBJ1-2 TRBV6-1 CASSRRDYGYTF TGTGCCAGCTCACGGAGGGACTATGGCTACACCTTC
TRBD2 TRBJ2-5 TRBV5-1 CASSGLAGLQETQYF TGCGCCAGCTCTGGACTAGCGGGCCTCCAAGAGACCCAGTACTTC
NA TRBJ2-1 TRBV10-3 CAIKSDNSYNEQFF TGTGCCATCAAAAGCGATAACTCCTACAATGAGCAGTTCTTC
NA TRBJ1-3 TRBV7-2 CASSLRLSGSGNTIYF TGTGCCAGCAGCTTAAGGTTGTCAGGCTCTGGAAACACCATATATTTT
NA TRBJ1-1 TRBV15 CATSRDLQKNTEAFF TGTGCCACCAGCAGGGACTTACAGAAGAACACTGAAGCTTTCTTT
TRBD1 TRBJ2-1 TRBV5-1 CASSLALGTGYNEQFF TGCGCCAGCAGCTTGGCCCTCGGGACAGGCTACAATGAGCAGTTCTTC
TRBD2 TRBJ2-7 TRBV15 CATSKISGRSAEQYF TGTGCCACCAGCAAGATTAGCGGGAGATCTGCCGAGCAGTACTTC
TRBD1 TRBJ1-2 TRBV7-2 CASSLAGQGSFDGYTF TGTGCCAGCAGCTTAGCTGGACAGGGGTCTTTCGATGGCTACACCTTC
NA TRBJ2-2 TRBV27 CASRVAGSNTGELFF TGTGCCAGCAGAGTGGCAGGGTCAAACACCGGGGAGCTGTTTTTT
TRBD1 TRBJ2-3 TRBV2 CASSGTGKDWRDTDTQYF TGTGCCAGCAGTGGGACAGGGAAGGACTGGCGGGACACAGATACGCAGTATTTT
NA TRBJ1-2 TRBV10-1 CASSENRDAGYTF TGCGCCAGCAGTGAAAACAGGGATGCTGGCTACACCTTC
NA TRBJ2-2 TRBV5-1 CASSLAGVGELFF TGCGCCAGCAGCTTGGCAGGGGTCGGGGAGCTGTTTTTT
NA TRBJ2-1 TRBV4-3 CASSSGHGDEQFF TGCGCCAGCAGCTCGGGACACGGGGATGAGCAGTTCTTC
NA TRBJ2-1 TRBV19 CASSTGSSYNEQFF TGTGCCAGTAGTACAGGCAGCTCCTACAATGAGCAGTTCTTC
TRBD1 TRBJ1-4 TRBV19 CASSIFTGVNEKLFF TGTGCCAGTAGTATTTTCACAGGGGTTAATGAAAAACTGTTTTTT
NA TRBJ2-7 TRBV4-1 CASSPRWEQYF TGCGCCAGCAGCCCGAGGTGGGAGCAGTACTTC
TRBD2 TRBJ2-3 TRBV5-6 CASSLDPGLSTDTQYF TGTGCCAGCAGCTTGGATCCGGGACTAAGCACAGATACGCAGTATTTT
TRBD2 TRBJ2-7 TRBV4-2 CASSQSPGLAGGHGEQYF TGTGCCAGCAGCCAATCACCGGGACTAGCGGGGGGGCACGGCGAGCAGTACTTC
TRBD2 TRBJ2-1 TRBV9 CASPSRASGRMDRNNEQFF TGTGCCAGCCCGTCTCGGGCTAGCGGGAGAATGGACAGGAACAATGAGCAGTTCTTC
NA TRBJ1-1 TRBV5-4 CASSSGTNRVPTEAFF TGTGCCAGCAGCTCGGGTACGAACAGGGTTCCCACTGAAGCTTTCTTT
NA TRBJ2-7 TRBV9 CASSEAPKAEQYF TGTGCCAGCAGTGAGGCCCCGAAGGCCGAGCAGTACTTC
NA TRBJ2-1 TRBV14 CASSQSWQGNEQFF TGTGCCAGCAGCCAAAGCTGGCAGGGGAATGAGCAGTTCTTC
NA TRBJ1-5 TRBV9 CASSVSGTDYSNQPQHF TGTGCCAGCAGCGTATCCGGGACGGACTATAGCAATCAGCCCCAGCATTTT
TRBD2 TRBJ2-1 TRBV4-1 CASSQEGGGSYNEQFF TGCGCCAGCAGCCAAGAGGGCGGGGGCTCCTACAATGAGCAGTTCTTC
TRBD1 TRBJ2-3 TRBV5-4 CASSPRDRVTDTQYF TGTGCCAGCAGCCCCAGGGACAGAGTCACAGATACGCAGTATTTT
TRBD1 TRBJ2-7 TRBV10-1 CASSATGTSYEQYF TGCGCCAGCAGTGCGACAGGGACCTCCTACGAGCAGTACTTC
TRBD2 TRBJ2-3 TRBV4-3 CASSQAGGRLDTQYF TGCGCCAGCAGCCAAGCGGGGGGGCGATTAGATACGCAGTATTTT
NA TRBJ2-1 TRBV27 CASHTSSEQFF TGTGCCAGCCACACTAGCAGTGAGCAGTTCTTC
NA TRBJ2-6 TRBV19 CASRGTRGTGANVLTF TGTGCCAGTAGGGGAACAAGGGGGACCGGGGCCAACGTCCTGACTTTC
NA TRBJ1-1 TRBV18 CASSQHQGSDTEAFF TGTGCCAGCTCACAACACCAGGGGTCGGACACTGAAGCTTTCTTT
NA TRBJ1-1 TRBV30 CAWSVRGATEAFF TGTGCCTGGAGTGTACGGGGGGCGACTGAAGCTTTCTTT
NA TRBJ2-7 TRBV2 CASSEIWEMMAYEQYF TGTGCCAGCAGTGAGATCTGGGAGATGATGGCCTACGAGCAGTACTTC
NA TRBJ1-3 TRBV5-1 CASSLDSYSGNTIYF TGCGCCAGCAGCTTGGACAGTTACTCTGGAAACACCATATATTTT
NA TRBJ1-2 TRBV11-2 CASSPTPQIELDGYTF TGTGCCAGCAGTCCAACCCCACAGATCGAGCTCGATGGCTACACCTTC
NA TRBJ2-6 TRBV5-1 CASSWEGAGANVLTF TGCGCCAGCAGTTGGGAGGGGGCTGGGGCCAACGTCCTGACTTTC
TRBD1 TRBJ1-5 TRBV19 CASRRQGAFNQPQHF TGTGCCAGTAGGCGACAGGGGGCATTCAATCAGCCCCAGCATTTT
NA TRBJ2-4 TRBV2 CASSLTEKNIQYF TGTGCCAGCAGCCTAACAGAGAAAAACATTCAGTACTTC
NA TRBJ1-5 TRBV5-8 CASSFQDTGNQPQHF TGTGCCAGCAGCTTCCAAGACACAGGCAATCAGCCCCAGCATTTT
TRBD2 TRBJ2-1 TRBV28 CASSSAGLAGGAYNEQFF TGTGCCAGCAGTTCAGCGGGACTAGCGGGAGGAGCCTACAATGAGCAGTTCTTC
NA TRBJ2-1 TRBV5-4 CASSLGGQSQFF TGTGCCAGCAGCTTGGGTGGACAGAGTCAGTTCTTC
NA TRBJ2-7 TRBV6-5 CASSYAQTYEQYF TGTGCCAGCAGTTACGCGCAAACCTACGAGCAGTACTTC
NA TRBJ2-7 TRBV27 CASSHRQSYEQYF TGTGCCAGCAGTCACCGACAGAGCTACGAGCAGTACTTC
NA TRBJ2-1 TRBV6-6 CASSQLSVSYNEQFF TGTGCCAGCAGTCAACTTAGCGTCTCCTACAATGAGCAGTTCTTC
NA TRBJ2-2 TRBV5-1 CASSLDGGPGELFF TGCGCCAGCAGCTTGGACGGGGGGCCCGGGGAGCTGTTTTTT
NA TRBJ1-5 TRBV7-9 CASSRTADQPQHF TGTGCCAGCAGCCGGACAGCTGATCAGCCCCAGCATTTT
TRBD2 TRBJ2-7 TRBV7-9 CASTPQSASGYEQYF TGTGCCAGCACCCCCCAGTCCGCTAGCGGCTACGAGCAGTACTTC
TRBD1 TRBJ1-2 TRBV27 CASSYSPGTGRYGYTF TGTGCCAGCAGTTATAGTCCCGGGACAGGGCGCTATGGCTACACCTTC
TRBD2 TRBJ2-3 TRBV6-4 CASSDSAGGPDTQYF TGTGCCAGCAGTGACTCTGCGGGGGGGCCGGATACGCAGTATTTT
NA TRBJ1-2 TRBV5-1 CASSLAEGGYGYTF TGCGCCAGCAGCTTGGCCGAAGGGGGCTATGGCTACACCTTC
NA TRBJ2-7 TRBV2 CASSQLYEQYF TGTGCCAGCAGCCAACTCTACGAGCAGTACTTC
NA TRBJ2-2 TRBV11-2 CASSSIYRATGELFF TGTGCCAGCAGCTCCATTTACAGGGCCACCGGGGAGCTGTTTTTT
NA TRBJ1-3 TRBV4-3 CASSQMASSGNTIYF TGCGCCAGCAGCCAAATGGCCTCCTCTGGAAACACCATATATTTT
TRBD2 TRBJ2-3 TRBV6-5 CASSLSRGGRDTQYF TGTGCCAGCAGTCTCTCGCGGGGGGGCAGGGATACGCAGTATTTT
TRBD2 TRBJ2-7 TRBV15 CATSSFRTSGGLGQQYF TGTGCCACCAGCAGCTTTCGGACTAGCGGGGGGCTCGGTCAGCAGTACTTC
TRBD1 TRBJ1-2 TRBV4-2 CASSVNRGNGYTF TGTGCCAGCAGCGTAAACAGGGGCAATGGCTACACCTTC
TRBD2 TRBJ2-7 TRBV25-1 CASSESGTSRHEQYF TGTGCCAGCAGTGAATCGGGGACTAGCCGGCACGAGCAGTACTTC
TRBD2 TRBJ2-2 TRBV14 CASSQIGRSLFF TGTGCCAGCAGCCAGATCGGGAGGTCGCTGTTTTTT
NA TRBJ2-7 TRBV7-9 CASSPGHDLQYF TGTGCCAGCAGCCCAGGACATGACCTCCAGTACTTC